The 17 T cell receptor beta chains below were found in one sample sequenced in a study of blood T cell repertoires in COVID-19. Sequencing used immunoSEQ multiplex PCR; TCRdb keeps in-frame clones, though not all of them. The table has fewer than 350,000 clones, 85% seen once. Sequencing used PBMCs or T cells enriched from blood (not recorded which). Receptors were obtained from a young woman who had been exposed to COVID-19.

V usage is TRBV15 and J usage is TRBJ2-1; no clear D. Germline lookup yields CDR1 LNHNV and CDR2 YYDKDF (reference sequence). V was cut by 0 bases and J by 7 bases, with 16 bases left in between. CDR3 size: 16 residues. This CDR3 reads CATSRERGRSGNEQFF. The CDR3 coding sequence is TGTGCCACCAGCAGAGAACGTGGAAGGAGTGGGAATGAGCAGTTCTTC.

The chain has TRBV5-4 and TRBJ1-2; 8 nucleotides agree with TRBD1. Germline V CDR1 and CDR2: SGHNT, YYREEE (reference sequence). The CDR3 has 15 residues. V was clipped by 5 bases and J by 8 bases; unmatched bases: 14. CDR3 residues: CASSVQGARHKGYTF. Here the CDR3 DNA reads TGTGCCAGCAGTGTCCAGGGGGCCAGGCACAAGGGCTACACCTTC.

This clone has only a few counts. CDR3 coding DNA: TGTGCCAGCTCACCACCATATACCAGGGGGCAAGCAGATACGCAGTATTTT. Its translation: CASSPPYTRGQADTQYF. The chain has TRBV18 and TRBJ2-3; 8 bases are a match to TRBD1. V shed 0 bases, J shed 4 bases, and the junction held 9 bases outside the gene matches. The CDR3 has 17 amino acids. CDR1 is KGHSH, CDR2 LQKENI, per germline.

This clone was seen only a few times. The chain joins TRBV7-2 to TRBJ2-1; D is unresolved. Trimming took off 1 base at V and 0 bases at J, with 7 bases between the two ends. Germline V gives CDR1 SGHTA, CDR2 FQGNSA. CDR3 length: 15 residues. Written as DNA, the CDR3 is TGTGCCAGCAGCTTAGTCGGAGACTCCTACAATGAGCAGTTCTTC. Encoded protein: CASSLVGDSYNEQFF.

The chain combines TRBV4-1 with TRBJ2-3; 9 positions agree with TRBD1. CDR3 length: 17 residues. The J segment lost 5 bases and the V segment lost 4 bases, leaving 13 bases of the junction unmatched. Germline CDR1 reads MGHRA; CDR2 reads YSYEKL. CDR3 residues: CASSRLAGQGVGDTQYF. The DNA of the CDR3 is TGCGCCAGCAGCCGGTTGGCGGGACAGGGTGTGGGAGATACGCAGTATTTT.

This chain uses TRBV27 with TRBJ1-2, with 10 bases aligning to TRBD1. V gave up 3 bases and J gave up 7 bases; unmatched junction bases: 11. Germline V gene data show CDR1 as MNHEY and CDR2 as SMNVEV (reference sequence). The CDR3 is made up of 16 amino acids. CDR3 nucleotides: TGTGCCAGCAGTTTGGGACAGGGGTCGGTCAAAGGTGGCTACACCTTC. It is translated as CASSLGQGSVKGGYTF.

In this sample, this clone turned up a few times. The chain joins TRBV15 to TRBJ1-1; unclear D gene. From germline, CDR1 is LNHNV and CDR2 YYDKDF (reference sequence). Trimming removed 5 bases from V and 0 bases from J, with 13 bases in between. The CDR3 loop spans 15 amino acids. The chain's CDR3 is CATSAGSPMNTEAFF. In DNA form, the CDR3 reads TGTGCCACCAGCGCGGGGTCACCTATGAACACTGAAGCTTTCTTT.

This chain uses TRBV7-9 with TRBJ1-2; a possible D gene is TRBD1 (6 bases). CDR1 is SEHNR, CDR2 FQNEAQ, per germline (reference sequence). The V and J ends lost 5 bases and 8 bases respectively, with 9 bases between them. This CDR3 has 11 amino acids. CDR3: CASSRQDGYTF. The CDR3 DNA follows: TGTGCCAGCAGCCGACAGGACGGCTACACCTTC.

The V call is TRBV5-8, the J call TRBJ1-1, with TRBD1 matching over 7 bases. J gave up 6 bases and V 0 bases, and 5 bases lay outside the gene matches. Germline CDR1 and CDR2: SGHTS and YDEGEE. The CDR3 totals 14 residues. In DNA, the CDR3 is TGTGCCAGCAGCTTGGGACAGGGTATCGCTGAAGCTTTCTTT. Translation: CASSLGQGIAEAFF. Based on the CDR3 plus reference TRBV5-8 and TRBJ1-1, the full variable domain is EAGVTQSPTHLIKTRGQQATLRCSPISGHTSVYWYQQALGLGLQFLLWYDEGEERNRGNFPPRFSGRQFPNYSSELNVNALELEDSALYLCASSLGQGIAEAFFGQGTRLTVV.

The gene calls are TRBV29-1 and TRBJ1-1; the D gene is possibly TRBD1 (5 bases). Germline V gene data show CDR1 as SQVTM and CDR2 as ANQGSEA. The CDR3 is made up of 11 amino acids. V lost 8 bases and J 4 bases, leaving 11 bases between the germline ends. The CDR3 bases are TGCAGCAAAGGAGGGGTCACTGAAGCTTTCTTT. It encodes CSKGGVTEAFF.

This clone came up a few times. The V gene is TRBV9, the J gene TRBJ2-5; 7 nucleotides align to TRBD2. Trimming cost V 4 bases and J 5 bases; bases outside gene matches: 5. The CDR3 consists of 13 residues. Germline V gene data show CDR1 as SGDLS and CDR2 as YYNGEE. CDR3: CASSLAGVETQYF. The CDR3, as DNA: TGTGCCAGCAGCTTGGCGGGGGTCGAGACCCAGTACTTC.

CDR3 sequence (DNA): TGTGCCAGCAGCGTAGGGAGGGGCGTTGGTGGCTACACCTTC. It encodes CASSVGRGVGGYTF. The chain couples TRBV9 to TRBJ1-2, with a weak D call TRBD1 (5 bases). Per germline, CDR1 SGDLS and CDR2 YYNGEE. The CDR3 has 14 amino acids. Trimming shortened V by 0 bases and J by 7 bases, and 13 bases separated the two germline ends.

This sequence joins TRBV28 and TRBJ2-7; 7 nucleotides line up with TRBD1. V was pared by 3 bases and J by 0 bases, with 8 bases of the junction left unmatched. The CDR3 runs to 16 residues. The germline CDR1 and CDR2 sequences are MDHEN and SYDVKM. This CDR3 reads CASSLVWDSSSYEQYF. CDR3 nucleotide sequence: TGTGCCAGCAGTTTGGTTTGGGACAGCAGCTCCTACGAGCAGTACTTC.

This clone was recorded once. For the CDR3, the DNA is TGTGCCAGCAGTTTGGGGGGGCATCAGCCCCAGCATTTT. Its protein is CASSLGGHQPQHF. This chain links TRBV12-3 or TRBV12-4 with TRBJ1-5; D is perhaps TRBD1 (6 bases). The CDR3 covers 13 residues. The V end was cut by 3 bases, the J end by 5 bases, with 8 bases between.

J is TRBJ1-2 and V is TRBV28; 8 nucleotides match TRBD1. The CDR3 loop spans 16 amino acids. Trimming removed 5 bases from V and 2 bases from J; junction bases left unmatched: 10. CDR1 MDHEN and CDR2 SYDVKM come from the germline V gene. The chain's CDR3 is CASSPGWTGLNYGYTF. As DNA, the CDR3 is TGTGCCAGCAGTCCCGGCTGGACAGGGCTAAACTATGGCTACACCTTC.

This sequence joins TRBV30 and TRBJ2-1; 13 bases match TRBD2. CDR1 is GTSNPN and CDR2 is SVGIG in the germline V gene (reference sequence). V lost 5 bases and J lost 15; bases outside the gene matches: 10. This CDR3 region has 13 residues. Here the CDR3 reads CAWDGLAGAPWFF. The CDR3 DNA sequence: TGTGCCTGGGATGGACTAGCGGGAGCCCCCTGGTTCTTC.

The chain has TRBV4-1 and TRBJ1-5; TRBD1 matches at 9 bases. In germline, CDR1 is MGHRA, CDR2 YSYEKL. The ends lost 4 bases at V and 5 bases at J; junction bases unmatched: 6. The CDR3 runs to 15 residues. The CDR3 DNA follows: TGCGCCAGCAGCCTTACAGGGGGCGCCGATCAGCCCCAGCATTTT. It specifies CASSLTGGADQPQHF.